This TCR beta chain emerged from a study of identifying expanded T cells in peripheral blood. Study outcomes and limitations: Two-week clone count variance significantly increased as total template count grew.

The method was immunoSEQ multiplex PCR; TCRdb's version includes in-frame clones alone and lacks a portion of them. Seen here are more than 85,000 clones, about 87% observed once, and the top ten hold about 7.7%. About this clone: The antigen remains undetermined.

This sequence originates from a person between 18 and 75 years old in good health. Sequenced sample: blood.

Here the CDR3 reads CASRPSGGRETQYF. For the CDR3, the DNA is TGTGCCAGCAGACCATCGGGCGGGAGGGAGACCCAGTACTTC. The chain uses TRBV6-5 and TRBJ2-5; 8 nucleotides align to TRBD2. The junction had 8 bases not matched to a gene; V was cut back by 6 bases and J by 5 bases. Germline CDR1 MNHEY, CDR2 SVGAGI. The CDR3 contains 14 residues.